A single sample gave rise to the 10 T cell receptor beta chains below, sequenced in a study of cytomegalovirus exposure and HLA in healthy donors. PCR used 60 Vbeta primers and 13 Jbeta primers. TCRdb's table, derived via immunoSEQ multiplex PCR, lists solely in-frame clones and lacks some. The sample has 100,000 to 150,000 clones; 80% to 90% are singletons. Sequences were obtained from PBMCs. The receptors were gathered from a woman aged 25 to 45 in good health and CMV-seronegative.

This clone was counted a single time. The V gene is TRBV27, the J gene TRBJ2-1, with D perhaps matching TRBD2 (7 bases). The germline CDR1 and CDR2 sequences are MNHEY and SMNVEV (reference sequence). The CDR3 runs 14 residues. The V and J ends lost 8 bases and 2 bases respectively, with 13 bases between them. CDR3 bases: TGTGCCAGCTCGTCGGGGGGCGCCTACAATGAGCAGTTCTTC. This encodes CASSSGGAYNEQFF.

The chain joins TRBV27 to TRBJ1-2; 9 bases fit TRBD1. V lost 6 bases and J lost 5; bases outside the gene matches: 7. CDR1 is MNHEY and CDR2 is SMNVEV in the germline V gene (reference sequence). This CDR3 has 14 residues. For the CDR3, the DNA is TGTGCCAGCAGACCCCCGGGACAGGGTTATGGCTACACCTTC. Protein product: CASRPPGQGYGYTF.

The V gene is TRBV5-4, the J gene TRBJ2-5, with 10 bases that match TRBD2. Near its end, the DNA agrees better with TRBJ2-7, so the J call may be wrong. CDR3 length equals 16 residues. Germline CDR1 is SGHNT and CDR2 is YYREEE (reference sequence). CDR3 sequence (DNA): TGTGCCAGCAGCCGTACATCCGGGACTAGCGCCTACGAGCAGTACTTC. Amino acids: CASSRTSGTSAYEQYF.

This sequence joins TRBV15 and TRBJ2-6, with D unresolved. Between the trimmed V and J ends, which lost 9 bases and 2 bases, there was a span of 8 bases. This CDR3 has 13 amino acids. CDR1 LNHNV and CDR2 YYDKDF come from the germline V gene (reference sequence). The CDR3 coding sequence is TGTGCCACTAACAGTGCTGGGGCCAACGTCCTGACTTTC. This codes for CATNSAGANVLTF.

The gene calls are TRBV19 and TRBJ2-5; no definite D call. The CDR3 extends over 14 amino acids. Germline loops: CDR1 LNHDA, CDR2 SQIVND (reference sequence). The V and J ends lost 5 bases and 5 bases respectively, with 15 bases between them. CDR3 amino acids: CASSWQVPGETQYF. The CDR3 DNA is TGTGCCAGTAGTTGGCAGGTCCCTGGGGAGACCCAGTACTTC.

The CDR3 region is CASSYSSGRGEFF. CDR3 coding DNA: TGTGCCAGCAGTTACTCTAGCGGGAGGGGTGAGTTCTTC. The chain uses TRBV6-5 and TRBJ2-1; TRBD2 agrees at 11 bases. This CDR3 has 13 residues. The J segment lost 14 bases and the V segment lost 0 bases, leaving 3 bases of the junction unmatched. Germline CDR1 MNHEY, CDR2 SVGAGI.

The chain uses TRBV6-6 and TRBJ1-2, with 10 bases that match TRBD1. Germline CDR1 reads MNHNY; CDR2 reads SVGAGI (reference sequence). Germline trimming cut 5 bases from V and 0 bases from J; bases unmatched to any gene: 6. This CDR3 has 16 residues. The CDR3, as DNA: TGTGCCAGCAGTAAGGGACAGGGGATTGCTAACTATGGCTACACCTTC. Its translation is CASSKGQGIANYGYTF.

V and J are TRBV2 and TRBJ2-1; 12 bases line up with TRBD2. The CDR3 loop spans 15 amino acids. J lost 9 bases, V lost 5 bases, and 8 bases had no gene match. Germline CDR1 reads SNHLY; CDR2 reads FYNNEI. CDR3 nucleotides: TGTGCCAGCAGTCCGACTAGCGGGGGAACTTTTGAGCAGTTCTTC. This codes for CASSPTSGGTFEQFF.

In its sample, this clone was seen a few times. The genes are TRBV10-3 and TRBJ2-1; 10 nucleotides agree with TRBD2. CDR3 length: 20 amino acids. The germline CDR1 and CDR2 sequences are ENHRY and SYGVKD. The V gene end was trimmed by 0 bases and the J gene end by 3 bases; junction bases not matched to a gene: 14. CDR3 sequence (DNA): TGTGCCATCAGTGAGTCGACTCGCCCTAGCGGGAGAGGAAGCTACAATGAGCAGTTCTTC. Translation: CAISESTRPSGRGSYNEQFF.

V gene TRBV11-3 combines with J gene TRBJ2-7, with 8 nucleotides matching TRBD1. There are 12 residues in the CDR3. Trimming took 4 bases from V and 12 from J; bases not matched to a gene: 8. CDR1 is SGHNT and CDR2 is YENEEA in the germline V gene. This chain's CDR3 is CASSWGQASRYF. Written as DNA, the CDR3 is TGTGCCAGCAGCTGGGGACAGGCGTCTAGGTACTTC.